This T cell receptor (beta chain) derives from a study of technical replicates of blood from a few donors. Using immunoSEQ multiplex PCR, the repertoire was profiled, and TCRdb retains in-frame clones only, with some absent. The data contain tens of thousands of clones, approximately 97% of them seen just once; the ten biggest clones take up roughly 0.2%. CDR3 length: 13 amino acids. Looked up from germline, CDR1 is MNHEY and CDR2 is SMNVEV (reference sequence). Trimming removed 4 bases from V and 3 bases from J, with 9 bases in between. Sequenced material: T cells isolated from PBMCs. The chain combines TRBV27 with TRBJ1-2; the D gene is possibly TRBD1 (5 bases). The clonotype originates from a human donor in good health. The CDR3 DNA sequence: TGTGCCAGCAGTTCTCTGACAGACTATGGCTACACCTTC. Amino acid sequence: CASSSLTDYGYTF.